This T cell receptor beta chain originates from a study of T cell repertoires in cytomegalovirus infection. Study-level points and caveats: Pooled public TCR beta family frequency picked out CMV carriers with the relevant HLA.

Points on this clonotype: Its antigen remains unknown.

The germline V gene has CDR1 MDHEN and CDR2 SYDVKM. This CDR3 is 20 amino acids long. V lost 0 bases and J 7 bases, leaving 31 bases between the germline ends. MiXCR, applied by TCRdb to the reads, yields one record per CDR3 protein. The repertoire holds roughly 320,000 distinct CDR3 sequences, with over 7.5% as singletons. The sequencing input was PBMCs. V and J are TRBV28 and TRBJ2-7; D is undetermined. This clonotype was obtained from a human donor in good health (CMV status not recorded). Some clones in this sample may be carry-over from other donors' samples. CDR3 sequence reads: CASSLWSVASTGPLNKEQYF. The CDR3 DNA is TGTGCCAGCAGTTTATGGTCGGTAGCCTCTACCGGGCCACTTAATAAAGAGCAGTACTTC.